A selection of T cell receptor delta chains follows, all from one sample in a study of human gamma delta and Vdelta1 T cells. These TCRs are of unknown antigen specificity. TCRdb re-called the PCR reads using CATT. The sample consists of some 13,000 delta-chain clones, roughly 50% of them appearing once. Input material: Vdelta1 gamma-delta T cells from blood grown in culture (DOT cells). These receptors were taken from a human donor in good health. CDR3s include the opening cysteine and the closing phenylalanine or tryptophan. D genes are given only for firm matches. The size field is filled for only some rows; it gives once, few, many or a size class.

d_call,j_call,v_call,clone_size,cdr3_nt,cdr3_aa
TRDD3,TRDJ1,TRDV1,NA,TGTGCTCTTGGGGAACGGGCTAGTAGGGGGACTGGGGGTGATAAACTCATCTTT,CALGERASRGTGGDKLIF
TRDD3,TRDJ1,TRDV1,few,TGTGCTCTTGGGGTACGGGGATACGGGACCGATAAACTCATCTTT,CALGVRGYGTDKLIF
NA,TRDJ1,TRDV1,NA,TGTGCTCTTGGGCCCCCGGGTGGTGGGGAGCGAAACACCGATAAACTCATCTTT,CALGPPGGGERNTDKLIF
TRDD3,TRDJ1,TRDV1,few,TGTGCTCTTGGGCAGCTACTTCCCCCGGGCACCACCTCTAAGTACTGGGGGATGGGGTACACCGATAAACTCATCTTT,CALGQLLPPGTTSKYWGMGYTDKLIF
TRDD3,TRDJ1,TRDV1,NA,TGTGCTCTTGGGGAAAGGCTATCCCGCACTGGGGGAGTATACACCGATAAACTCATCTTT,CALGERLSRTGGVYTDKLIF
TRDD3,TRDJ3,TRDV1,NA,TGTGCTCTTGGGGAAACCCCCCTTTGGGGGGGATACGCGATCACTACTCACTCCTGGGACACCCGACAGATGTTTTTC,CALGETPLWGGYAITTHSWDTRQMFF
NA,TRDJ1,TRDV1,NA,TGTGCTCTTGGTGAACTAGATTTCCCCCCCCAAAGCGACACCGATAAACTCATCTTT,CALGELDFPPQSDTDKLIF
TRDD3,TRDJ1,TRDV1,NA,TGTGCTCTTGGGGACCGCCTACCTTACTGGGGGCACACCGATAAACTCATCTTT,CALGDRLPYWGHTDKLIF
TRDD3,TRDJ1,TRDV1,few,TGTGCTCTTGGGGAACTAGACTTTTCTCACCCCTACTGGGGGTTCCCGTACACCGATAAACTCATCTTT,CALGELDFSHPYWGFPYTDKLIF
TRDD3,TRDJ1,TRDV1,NA,TGTGCTCTTGGGGTCCAACCTACAACTGGGGATACTCCCCCCGATAAACTCATCTTT,CALGVQPTTGDTPPDKLIF
TRDD3,TRDJ1,TRDV1,NA,TGTGCTCTTGGCATACGGGGGATTTACGGGTACACCGATAAACTCATCTTT,CALGIRGIYGYTDKLIF
NA,TRDJ1,TRDV1,NA,TGTGCTCTTGGGGACCTGTTCGTGGGCGAAGTGGCCGATAAACTCATCTTT,CALGDLFVGEVADKLIF
TRDD3,TRDJ1,TRDV1,NA,TGTGCTCTTGGAGTCGTCGGCCTTCATCCACGGGGGATCCCTTACGATAAACTCATCTTT,CALGVVGLHPRGIPYDKLIF
TRDD3,TRDJ1,TRDV1,NA,TGTGCTCTTGTCGCAGGCTGGGGGATAAGGGGGACCGATAAACTCATCTTT,CALVAGWGIRGTDKLIF
TRDD3,TRDJ1,TRDV1,NA,TGTGCTCTTGGGGAACTGGGGGACCGAGCGGGTCCCAAGTACTGGGGGATACGGGGTCGGACCGATAAACTCATCTTT,CALGELGDRAGPKYWGIRGRTDKLIF
NA,TRDJ1,TRDV1,few,TGTGCTCTTGGGGAACTAGTGAGTCCGGGGGACAGACTCCAGTACACCGATAAACTCATCTTT,CALGELVSPGDRLQYTDKLIF
NA,TRDJ1,TRDV1,NA,TGTGCTCTTGGGGGAACCTCCTCTAATGGGCTGGGGTACACCGATAAACTCATCTTT,CALGGTSSNGLGYTDKLIF
TRDD3,TRDJ1,TRDV1,NA,TGTGCTCTTGGGGAACTAGAGGGCCCTGGGGGACGTATCGATAAACTCATCTTT,CALGELEGPGGRIDKLIF
TRDD3,TRDJ1,TRDV1,few,TGTGCTCTTGGGGAAGAAACCCCGCGGGGGATCCCGACCGATAAACTCATCTTT,CALGEETPRGIPTDKLIF
TRDD3,TRDJ1,TRDV1,NA,TGTGCTCTTGGGGAACGGGACTACCCGCTGGGGGATACCGATAAACTCATCTTT,CALGERDYPLGDTDKLIF
NA,TRDJ1,TRDV1,NA,TGTGCTCTTGGGGAACCTACTTTCCTGAGGGAGACCGATAAACTCATCTTT,CALGEPTFLRETDKLIF
TRDD3,TRDJ4,TRAV38-2/DV8,few,TGTGCTTATGGAGGGGTACCCGCCGTCCCTACTGGGGGAGGACCCCTGATCTTT,CAYGGVPAVPTGGGPLIF
NA,TRDJ1,TRDV1,NA,TGTGCTCTTGGGGAACGCCCGGGGAAAGAAACCGATAAACTCATCTTT,CALGERPGKETDKLIF
NA,TRDJ1,TRDV1,NA,TGTGCTCTTGGGGAACGGTCCCGGGGGAACGCGCCCGATAAACTCATCTTT,CALGERSRGNAPDKLIF
NA,TRDJ1,TRDV1,NA,TGTGCTCTTGGGGAACTAGTATCTCCCTACACCGATAAACTCATCTTT,CALGELVSPYTDKLIF
TRDD3,TRDJ1,TRAV23/DV6,NA,TGTGCTACTCTCCTTCACCACTGCTATTGGGGGATACGGGCGTACATCGATAAACTCATCTTT,CATLLHHCYWGIRAYIDKLIF
TRDD3,TRDJ1,TRDV1,NA,TGTGCTCTTGGGGAAACGAGGGGAGCTCGGGAAGGGGCTACTGGGGATGATAAACTCATCTTT,CALGETRGAREGATGDDKLIF
NA,TRDJ1,TRDV1,NA,TGTGCTCTTGGGGAGCTAAGTAAGTACCACACCGATAAACTCATCTTT,CALGELSKYHTDKLIF
TRDD3,TRDJ1,TRDV1,few,TGTGCTCTTGGGGAACTCCCCCCTCTGGGGGATACATCCGATAAACTCATCTTT,CALGELPPLGDTSDKLIF
NA,TRDJ1,TRDV1,medium-sized,TGTGCTCTTGGGGAACTTTCCGTACATAGGGGAGGGGGCAACTGGGACACCGATAAACTCATCTTT,CALGELSVHRGGGNWDTDKLIF
NA,TRDJ1,TRDV1,NA,TGTGCTCTTGGGGAACCGGATAACCTCTTCCCCCACTTCAATAAACTCATCTTT,CALGEPDNLFPHFNKLIF
NA,TRDJ1,TRDV1,NA,TGTGCTCTTGGGGAAAGGCGATTCCCAACGCCGGATACTACCGATAAACTCATCTTT,CALGERRFPTPDTTDKLIF
NA,TRDJ1,TRDV1,NA,TGTGCTCTTGGGGAACTCTACAGTGCGCCCCTGTGGGATATTCACACCGATAAACTCATCTTT,CALGELYSAPLWDIHTDKLIF
TRDD3,TRDJ1,TRDV1,NA,TGTGCTCTTGGGGGCCCGGAAATGGGGGACTCCACCGATAAACTCATCTTT,CALGGPEMGDSTDKLIF
TRDD3,TRDJ1,TRDV1,NA,TGTGCTCTTGGGGACTTTTCCGGGGATAACGATAAACTCATCTTT,CALGDFSGDNDKLIF
TRDD3,TRDJ1,TRDV1,NA,TGTGCTCTTGGGGACCTTACGCTACGGGGGATCCGCTTGGAAACCGATAAACTCATCTTT,CALGDLTLRGIRLETDKLIF
TRDD3,TRDJ1,TRDV1,NA,TGTGCTCTTGGGGAACTAGGTAGGCCTTACGGGGGGGGATCTTCATACACCGATAAACTCATCTTT,CALGELGRPYGGGSSYTDKLIF
TRDD2,TRDJ2,TRDV1,once,TGTGCTCTTGGGGAACCCGGAACACCCTTCCTACAGGTATCTGGGGAGCCCCTTTTGACAGCACAACTCTTCTTT,CALGEPGTPFLQVSGEPLLTAQLFF
NA,TRDJ1,TRDV1,few,TGTGCTCTTGGGGAATATATCCTACGACCAACCCTACTGGGGTATTCTAGCACCGATAAACTCATCTTT,CALGEYILRPTLLGYSSTDKLIF
TRDD3,TRDJ1,TRDV1,NA,TGTGCTCTTGGGGAACTATACCTACCCGGGTCTGGGGGACAGTACACCGATAAACTCATCTTT,CALGELYLPGSGGQYTDKLIF
NA,TRDJ1,TRDV1,NA,TGTGCTCTTGGGAATCCTCGAAAACCCACCGATAAACTCATCTTT,CALGNPRKPTDKLIF
TRDD3,TRDJ1,TRDV1,NA,TGTGCTCTTGGGTCATACGCTTCCCGACGACTGGGGGATCTAGGCACCGATAAACTCATCTTT,CALGSYASRRLGDLGTDKLIF
TRDD3,TRDJ1,TRDV1,NA,TGTGCTCTTGGGGAAGGGGTCGGGGTCCCTAAGGGGGATACCGATAAACTCATCTTT,CALGEGVGVPKGDTDKLIF
NA,TRDJ1,TRDV1,few,TGTGCTCTTGGGGACCGTCGCTATAAGGAGCTAATGGGGGCTAAACTCATCTTT,CALGDRRYKELMGAKLIF
TRDD3,TRDJ1,TRDV1,few,TGTGCTCTTGGAGGGCCCAAACGGGGATACGTGGCCACCGATAAACTCATCTTT,CALGGPKRGYVATDKLIF
TRDD3,TRDJ1,TRDV1,NA,TGTGCTCTTGGGGAATCAGAAAAGGATTCCTACCCAGTGGGGGATATCCCTTATAAACTCATCTTT,CALGESEKDSYPVGDIPYKLIF
TRDD3,TRDJ1,TRDV1,NA,TGTGCTCTTGGGGAACTGGGCCTAGCGTACTGGGGGATACAGCAGGACACCGATAAACTCATCTTT,CALGELGLAYWGIQQDTDKLIF
NA,TRDJ1,TRDV1,few,TGTGCTCTTGGGTCACGCCTCCGCCTCTACACCGATAAACTCATCTTT,CALGSRLRLYTDKLIF
TRDD3,TRDJ1,TRDV1,NA,TGTGCTCTTGGGGAATACGAAAAGTCTCCCTGGGGGTCCCACACCGATAAACTCATCTTT,CALGEYEKSPWGSHTDKLIF
NA,TRDJ3,TRDV1,NA,TGTGCTCTTGGGGAACTCGGCCTTCCTACGCCTTTTGGGGGATACAAAGAAAGCTCCTGGGACACCCGACAGATGTTTTTC,CALGELGLPTPFGGYKESSWDTRQMFF
TRDD3,TRDJ1,TRDV1,once,TGTGCTCTTGGGACCCACCCCCAGGCTGGGGATACGGATGAACTCATCTTT,CALGTHPQAGDTDELIF
NA,TRDJ1,TRDV1,NA,TGTGCTCTTGGGGAACATGGGTTTCTCGGTGGAAGCCTCCCCCAAACCCACCTGGGGACATACACCGATAAACTCATCTTT,CALGEHGFLGGSLPQTHLGTYTDKLIF
TRDD3,TRDJ1,TRDV1,NA,TGTGCTCTTGGGGAAACGAAGCGTCTACTGGGGGATACCGACACCGATAAACTCATCTTT,CALGETKRLLGDTDTDKLIF